The 24 T cell receptor beta chains presented below share a single source sample, sequenced in a study of PD-1 blockade in classical Hodgkin lymphoma. Every patient had relapsed following autologous stem cell transplantation, and cohorts differed in brentuximab vedotin exposure. Using immunoSEQ multiplex PCR, the repertoire was profiled, and TCRdb retains in-frame clones only, with some absent. The data hold 8,500 to 14,000 clones, with 82% observed a single time. Sequences were derived from peripheral blood mononuclear cells (PBMCs), sampled before the second cycle of nivolumab. These receptors originate from a human donor with classical Hodgkin lymphoma.

This sequence joins TRBV7-9 and TRBJ1-2; D gene uncertain. The CDR3 is made up of 14 amino acids. Trimming pared 6 bases from V and 3 bases from J, leaving 14 bases between. Germline V gives CDR1 SEHNR, CDR2 FQNEAQ (reference sequence). The CDR3 region has the DNA TGTGCCAGCAGGGAGCACGGGTCTTACTATGGCTACACCTTC. Its translation: CASREHGSYYGYTF.

This sequence joins TRBV4-2 and TRBJ2-3; 11 positions agree with TRBD2. The CDR3 is made up of 16 amino acids. Germline assignment: CDR1 LGHNA and CDR2 YNFKEQ. V dropped 0 bases and J dropped 3; count of bases not matched to a gene: 2. The CDR3 is CASSQEPSGGTDTQYF. As DNA, the CDR3 is TGTGCCAGCAGCCAAGAACCTAGCGGGGGGACAGATACGCAGTATTTT.

The CDR3 DNA sequence: TGTGCCAGCAGCTTAGAGGTCTACTCCTACGAGCAGTACTTC. Encoded protein: CASSLEVYSYEQYF. This chain uses TRBV7-2 with TRBJ2-7; D call uncertain. Trimming left V 1 base short and J 0 bases short, with 7 bases between. Germline V gene lookup returns CDR1 SGHTA and CDR2 FQGNSA. This CDR3 comprises 14 residues.

This sequence joins TRBV9 and TRBJ2-7; D is possibly TRBD2 (6 bases). Germline CDR1 is SGDLS and CDR2 is YYNGEE. V was clipped by 6 bases and J by 2 bases, with 18 bases between them. The CDR3 runs to 15 residues. DNA for the CDR3: TGTGCCAGCAACAATGACGGACTAACAACCTACGAGCAGTACTTC. Encoded protein: CASNNDGLTTYEQYF.

J is TRBJ1-2 and V is TRBV16; tentative D call: TRBD1 (6 bases). The V gene lost 5 bases and the J gene lost 5 bases, with 15 bases spanning the gap. The length of the CDR3 is 14 residues. Germline lookup yields CDR1 KGHSY and CDR2 FQNENV. The CDR3 nucleotides read TGTGCCAGCAGCTTCTACAGGGAAATGTATGGCTACACCTTC. This translates into CASSFYREMYGYTF.

This clone was detected once. Sequence at one end of the junction differs from germline and may be a read error. The chain links TRBV7-9 to TRBJ2-1, with 9 positions matching TRBD2. The CDR3 covers 15 residues. Per germline, CDR1 SEHNR and CDR2 FQNEAQ (reference sequence). DNA of the CDR3: TGTGCCAGCACCTTAGCGGGAGCCCAGTACAATGAGCAGTTCTTC. It is translated as CASTLAGAQYNEQFF.

This clone was observed once. This rearrangement joins TRBV30 to TRBJ2-6; D gene unclear. The CDR3 is made up of 14 amino acids. From germline, CDR1 is GTSNPN and CDR2 SVGIG (reference sequence). Deletions cut 3 bases from V and 3 bases from J, with 9 bases between. The CDR3 DNA reads as TGTGCCTGGAGGCCCGTTGGTGGGGCCAACGTCCTGACTTTC. Amino acids: CAWRPVGGANVLTF.

Here the CDR3 reads CASSSSGSGLETQYF. In DNA form, the CDR3 reads TGTGCCAGCAGCTCTAGCGGGAGTGGTTTAGAGACCCAGTACTTC. This chain links TRBV5-4 with TRBJ2-5; 10 nucleotides match TRBD2. This CDR3 region has 15 residues. V trimming: 3 bases; J trimming: 4 bases; junction bases outside the gene matches: 6. In germline, CDR1 is SGHNT, CDR2 YYREEE (reference sequence).

The rearrangement uses TRBV7-9 and TRBJ2-7, with D possibly TRBD1 on 5 matching bases. Trimming took 3 bases from V and 0 from J, leaving 9 bases between them. Germline lookup yields CDR1 SEHNR and CDR2 FQNEAQ (reference sequence). The CDR3 length is 14 residues. The DNA for the CDR3 is TGTGCCAGCAGCTTCGAACAGGCCTCCTACGAGCAGTACTTC. This translates into CASSFEQASYEQYF.

This chain uses TRBV18 with TRBJ1-1, with 9 positions matching TRBD1. This CDR3 spans 14 amino acids. Germline V lookup: CDR1 KGHSH, CDR2 LQKENI. V dropped 3 bases and J dropped 4; count of bases not matched to a gene: 3. Here the CDR3 reads CASSPLTGGTEAFF. The CDR3 region has the DNA TGTGCCAGCTCACCCTTGACAGGGGGCACTGAAGCTTTCTTT.

The chain employs TRBV28 and TRBJ1-2; D is ambiguous. This CDR3 contains 13 residues. CDR1 and CDR2 (germline): MDHEN, SYDVKM. V gave up 6 bases and J gave up 4 bases, with 12 bases separating them. CDR3 coding DNA: TGTGCCAGCAGCCTGCTAGGGTTCTATGGCTACACCTTC. Translating it yields CASSLLGFYGYTF.

The chain combines TRBV10-3 with TRBJ1-3; D unclear. Germline CDR1 and CDR2: ENHRY and SYGVKD. This CDR3 contains 15 residues. Trimming removed 0 bases from V and 8 bases from J, with 14 bases in between. CDR3: CAISESPGGRDTIYF. The CDR3, as DNA: TGTGCCATCAGTGAGTCCCCTGGAGGTAGGGACACCATATATTTT.

V is TRBV18 and J is TRBJ1-5, with D possibly being TRBD1 (6 bases). Trimming shortened V by 6 bases and J by 5 bases, and 14 bases separated the two germline ends. The CDR3 loop spans 14 amino acids. Germline V lookup: CDR1 KGHSH, CDR2 LQKENI. The CDR3 reads CASSQTGTHQPQHF. CDR3 nucleotides: TGTGCCAGCTCTCAGACAGGCACTCATCAGCCCCAGCATTTT.

The rearrangement links TRBV28 to TRBJ1-2; possibly TRBD1 for D (6 bases). The CDR3 contains 14 residues. The germline V and J ends were trimmed by 7 bases and 4 bases, with 16 bases remaining between them. Germline CDR1 MDHEN, CDR2 SYDVKM. In DNA form, the CDR3 reads TGTGCCAGCATAAACAGGGCTTCCCCCTATGGCTACACCTTC. Amino acids: CASINRASPYGYTF.

By share, this clone ranks as medium-sized. The V call is TRBV28, the J call TRBJ1-2, with no clear D. V gave up 5 bases and J gave up 1 base, with 8 bases separating them. In germline, CDR1 is MDHEN, CDR2 SYDVKM. This CDR3 region has 13 residues. CDR3 region: CASSNHGNYGYTF. The CDR3 DNA reads as TGTGCCAGCAGTAACCATGGTAACTATGGCTACACCTTC.

The chain is built from TRBV7-2 and TRBJ2-7, with D unclear. V lost 2 bases, J lost 6 bases, and 8 bases lay in between. The V gene's germline CDR1 is SGHTA and CDR2 FQGNSA. The CDR3 runs to 12 residues. The CDR3 sequence is CASSLSWGEQYF. The CDR3 DNA follows: TGTGCCAGCAGCTTATCTTGGGGCGAGCAGTACTTC.

This CDR3 is CASSLNLASGNTIYF. Here the CDR3 DNA reads TGTGCCAGCAGCTTAAATTTGGCCTCTGGAAACACCATATATTTT. The chain recombines TRBV11-2 with TRBJ1-3; D remains unclear. V lost 2 bases to trimming and J lost 0 bases, with 8 bases between them. This CDR3 contains 15 residues. Germline CDR1 and CDR2: SGHAT and FQNNGV.

CDR3 sequence (DNA): TGTGCCAGCAGGGGAGGGGGGGCCTTCGGTACGCAGTATTTT. Translation gives CASRGGGAFGTQYF. V is TRBV5-8 and J is TRBJ2-3; maybe TRBD2 (7 bases). Germline V gene data show CDR1 as SGHTS and CDR2 as YDEGEE. V was cut by 5 bases and J by 8 bases, with 18 bases left in between. The CDR3 extends over 14 amino acids.

The CDR3 loop reads CASSLVGFEAFF. DNA of the CDR3: TGCGCCAGCAGCTTGGTAGGGTTCGAAGCTTTCTTT. V usage is TRBV5-1 and J usage is TRBJ1-1; D not certain. Trimming removed 0 bases from V and 8 bases from J, with 8 bases in between. The CDR3 covers 12 residues. CDR1 is SGHRS, CDR2 YFSETQ, per germline. The whole variable domain, remainder taken from reference TRBV5-1 and TRBJ1-1, is KAGVTQTPRYLIKTRGQQVTLSCSPISGHRSVSWYQQTPGQGLQFLFEYFSETQRNKGNFPGRFSGRQFSNSRSEMNVSTLELGDSALYLCASSLVGFEAFFGQGTRLTVV.

V gene TRBV18 combines with J gene TRBJ1-2, with unresolved D. Trimming removed 2 bases from V and 7 bases from J, with 14 bases in between. The CDR3 sequence is 14 residues long. Germline loops: CDR1 KGHSH, CDR2 LQKENI. The CDR3 reads CASSPTAADTGYTF. The DNA for the CDR3 is TGTGCCAGCTCACCAACGGCGGCCGATACTGGCTACACCTTC.

The V and J genes are TRBV5-1 and TRBJ2-5; D possibly corresponds to TRBD2 (7 bases). Germline assignment: CDR1 SGHRS and CDR2 YFSETQ. V dropped 6 bases and J dropped 6 bases, with 21 bases sitting between them. CDR3 length equals 15 residues. The CDR3 DNA reads TGCGCCAGCACCGGCGGAGGGGGGGACGGGAAGACCCAGTACTTC. Protein sequence: CASTGGGGDGKTQYF.

This clone was recorded a few times. The CDR3 sequence is CASSANGRGWTQYF. The CDR3 DNA sequence: TGTGCCAGCAGCGCGAACGGGAGAGGTTGGACCCAGTACTTC. This chain links TRBV9 with TRBJ2-5, with D perhaps TRBD2 (6 bases). The V end was cut by 3 bases, the J end by 7 bases, with 16 bases between. Germline V gives CDR1 SGDLS, CDR2 YYNGEE. The CDR3 consists of 14 residues.

The chain is built from TRBV10-1 and TRBJ2-1; 9 nucleotides match TRBD2. Losses at the gene ends were 1 base for V and 5 bases for J; bases not matched to a gene: 6. Germline CDR1 WNHNN, CDR2 SYGVQD (reference sequence). The CDR3 loop spans 16 amino acids. CDR3 nucleotides: TGCGCCAGCAGTGAGTGGGTAGCGGGAGTGGACAATGAGCAGTTCTTC. This gives the protein CASSEWVAGVDNEQFF.

This clone was detected only once. The rearrangement uses TRBV18 and TRBJ2-5, with D tentatively TRBD2 (6 bases). V shed 2 bases and J shed 1 base, with 8 bases lying between them. Germline V lookup: CDR1 KGHSH, CDR2 LQKENI. CDR3 length: 14 residues. This chain's CDR3 is CASSPGGLQETQYF. CDR3 nucleotide sequence: TGTGCCAGCTCACCAGGGGGACTCCAAGAGACCCAGTACTTC.